A single sample gave rise to the 2 T cell receptor beta chains below, sequenced in a study of human T cells and chemical hapten exposure. Time point given: patch test 1, 2 weeks after DPC sensitization. Specified treatment: therapeutic diphenylcyclopropenone sensitization with weekly scalp DPC. MiXCR, run by TCRdb on the RACE reads, gives a single entry per CDR3 protein. This sample yields roughly 380,000 distinct CDR3 sequences, of which around 4.8% are seen a single time; 2% to 2.5% belongs to the top ten. The material was whole blood, obtained in connection with sensitization to the hapten diphenylcyclopropenone (DPC). These receptors were obtained from a woman aged 45 to 65 with alopecia areata. Some clones in this sample may be carry-over from other donors' samples.

This clonotype was seen only a few times. The CDR3 here is CASSFQASYEQYF. In DNA form, the CDR3 reads TGTGCCAGCAGTTTCCAGGCCTCCTACGAGCAGTACTTC. The V gene is TRBV27, the J gene TRBJ2-7, with D unresolved. The CDR3 covers 13 residues. In germline, CDR1 is MNHEY, CDR2 SMNVEV (reference sequence). Deletions cut 3 bases from V and 0 bases from J, with 6 bases between.

With respect to this clonotype: The conserved final phenylalanine or tryptophan is absent from the CDR3, which likely points to a read error. This chain connects TRBV11-2 to TRBJ1-1, with a weak D call TRBD1 (5 bases). Germline-derived CDR1 and CDR2 are SGHAT and FQNNGV. This CDR3 spans 12 amino acids. Trimming took off 5 bases at V and 6 bases at J, with 10 bases between the two ends. CDR3 region: CASSDPGSEAFL. CDR3 bases: TGTGCCAGCAGCGACCCAGGGTCTGAAGCTTTCCTT.